One TCR beta chain is described in this entry. Its antigen is as yet unknown. The sample contains more than one DNA sequence encoding this CDR3. The record originates from a study of shared clonotypes between healthy human individuals. How the authors handled the data: ImmunoSEQ supplied junction-only sequences lacking quality scores, so filtering was different. Measured with immunoSEQ multiplex PCR; TCRdb has only the in-frame clones, and not every one. That table furnishes V, J and clone size, whereas the DNA furnished D and trimming. The sample has about 650,000 clones, over 95% seen once; the top ten hold less than 0.13%. The V gene's germline CDR1 is LNHDA and CDR2 SQIVND (reference sequence). The CDR3 sequence is 15 residues long. V trimming: 6 bases; J trimming: 7 bases; junction bases outside the gene matches: 5. Naive-designated CD8 cells lacked CD45RO, were positively enriched for CCR7, and omitted terminally differentiated effector memory CD45RA+ cells. Donors included only healthy HIV-negative adults lacking recent acute infections or vaccinations.

Findings of the study overall: The study found about 5% of naive CD4 clonotypes shared across a few donors.

The chain combines TRBV19 with TRBJ2-1; 14 bases are a match to TRBD2. Sequenced: naive CD8+ T cells sorted from blood. The sequence was obtained from a woman aged 25 to 39 in good health. The CDR3 DNA sequence: TGTGCCAGTAGCATTGGGACTAGCGGGAGTAATGAGCAGTTCTTC. Its translation: CASSIGTSGSNEQFF.